The rows below give T cell receptor beta chains drawn from one sample of a study of T cell responses to AZD1222 COVID-19 vaccine. Profiled with immunoSEQ multiplex PCR; TCRdb holds only in-frame clones, not every one. The table has fewer than 100,000 clones, roughly 87% seen once. Source: peripheral blood, taken 28 days after the second AZD1222 dose. These receptors all stem from an adult who received the AZD1222 COVID-19 vaccine. The CDR3 runs from the conserved cysteine through the conserved F or W. The D gene is left open where the match is weak. Only some rows state a clone size, as once, few, many or a class for expanded clones.

j_call: TRBJ2-7; clone_size: -; d_call: TRBD2; v_call: TRBV7-2; cdr3_aa: CASSLRTGIRGGEQYF; cdr3_nt: TGTGCCAGCAGCTTACGGACTGGGATTCGGGGGGGCGAGCAGTACTTC
j_call: TRBJ2-7; clone_size: -; d_call: TRBD1; v_call: TRBV10-3; cdr3_aa: CAIKGTGHYEQYF; cdr3_nt: TGTGCCATCAAGGGGACAGGGCACTACGAGCAGTACTTC
j_call: TRBJ2-7; clone_size: -; d_call: TRBD1; v_call: TRBV24-1; cdr3_aa: CATSDPGTGDYYEQYF; cdr3_nt: TGTGCCACCAGTGACCCCGGGACAGGGGACTACTACGAGCAGTACTTC
j_call: TRBJ2-3; clone_size: once; d_call: -; v_call: TRBV28; cdr3_aa: CASSLTIVDTQYF; cdr3_nt: TGTGCCAGCAGTTTAACTATTGTAGATACGCAGTATTTT
j_call: TRBJ1-2; clone_size: -; d_call: -; v_call: TRBV6-2/TRBV6-3; cdr3_aa: CASSYPGAGVYTF; cdr3_nt: TGTGCCAGCAGTTACCCCGGGGCGGGGGTATACACCTTC
j_call: TRBJ2-7; clone_size: -; d_call: TRBD2; v_call: TRBV29-1; cdr3_aa: CSVAGGTSSSYEQYF; cdr3_nt: TGCAGCGTGGCCGGGGGGACTTCGAGCTCCTACGAGCAGTACTTC
j_call: TRBJ1-2; clone_size: -; d_call: TRBD1; v_call: TRBV6-5; cdr3_aa: CASKLGQGGYTF; cdr3_nt: TGTGCCAGCAAGCTCGGACAGGGAGGCTACACCTTC
j_call: TRBJ1-4; clone_size: -; d_call: -; v_call: TRBV30; cdr3_aa: CAWTSGQNEKLFF; cdr3_nt: TGTGCCTGGACCTCTGGTCAGAATGAAAAACTGTTTTTT
j_call: TRBJ2-7; clone_size: once; d_call: -; v_call: TRBV27; cdr3_aa: CASSLKASWGYEQYF; cdr3_nt: TGTGCCAGCAGTTTAAAGGCTTCTTGGGGGTACGAGCAGTACTTC
j_call: TRBJ2-1; clone_size: -; d_call: TRBD2; v_call: TRBV28; cdr3_aa: CASSPSGGALDEQFF; cdr3_nt: TGTGCCAGCAGTCCTAGCGGGGGGGCCCTCGATGAGCAGTTCTTC
j_call: TRBJ2-1; clone_size: -; d_call: -; v_call: TRBV28; cdr3_aa: CASSLQGFQSIF; cdr3_nt: TGTGCCAGCAGTTTGCAGGGCTTTCAGAGCATCTTC
j_call: TRBJ1-1; clone_size: once; d_call: -; v_call: TRBV11-2; cdr3_aa: CASSLQGYTEAFF; cdr3_nt: TGTGCCAGCAGCTTACAGGGGTACACTGAAGCTTTCTTT
j_call: TRBJ2-5; clone_size: once; d_call: TRBD2; v_call: TRBV7-9; cdr3_aa: CASSLVSGGLQYF; cdr3_nt: TGTGCCAGCAGCTTAGTTAGCGGGGGCCTTCAGTACTTC
j_call: TRBJ2-2; clone_size: -; d_call: -; v_call: TRBV12-3/TRBV12-4; cdr3_aa: CASSLVGTGELFF; cdr3_nt: TGTGCCAGCTCCCTCGTGGGGACCGGGGAGCTGTTTTTT
j_call: TRBJ2-3; clone_size: -; d_call: -; v_call: TRBV29-1; cdr3_aa: CSVLRGEQTDTQYF; cdr3_nt: TGCAGCGTTCTTAGGGGGGAGCAGACAGATACGCAGTATTTT
j_call: TRBJ1-6; clone_size: -; d_call: -; v_call: TRBV13; cdr3_aa: CASSRDGSGSYNSPLHF; cdr3_nt: TGTGCCAGCAGCCGGGACGGCTCCGGGTCCTATAATTCACCCCTCCACTTT
j_call: TRBJ2-5; clone_size: -; d_call: -; v_call: TRBV23-1; cdr3_aa: CASSQSPWGQETQYF; cdr3_nt: TGCGCCAGCAGTCAATCTCCCTGGGGACAAGAGACCCAGTACTTC
j_call: TRBJ1-2; clone_size: -; d_call: -; v_call: TRBV6-5; cdr3_aa: CASSPQGLDYGYTF; cdr3_nt: TGTGCCAGCAGTCCCCAGGGGCTGGACTATGGCTACACCTTC
j_call: TRBJ1-6; clone_size: -; d_call: TRBD1; v_call: TRBV10-2; cdr3_aa: CASSETGGRVLYNSPLHF; cdr3_nt: TGCGCCAGCAGTGAGACAGGGGGAAGGGTCCTTTATAATTCACCCCTCCACTTT
j_call: TRBJ2-1; clone_size: few; d_call: TRBD2; v_call: TRBV27; cdr3_aa: CASSTPGTSGSNEQFF; cdr3_nt: TGTGCCAGCAGCACACCCGGGACTAGCGGTAGCAATGAGCAGTTCTTC
j_call: TRBJ1-2; clone_size: -; d_call: -; v_call: TRBV29-1; cdr3_aa: CSAQGQNYGYTF; cdr3_nt: TGCAGCGCCCAGGGCCAGAACTATGGCTACACCTTC
j_call: TRBJ1-4; clone_size: once; d_call: -; v_call: TRBV5-1; cdr3_aa: CASSLAVAGENEKLFF; cdr3_nt: TGCGCCAGCAGCTTGGCCGTGGCAGGGGAAAATGAAAAACTGTTTTTT
j_call: TRBJ2-1; clone_size: -; d_call: -; v_call: TRBV20-1; cdr3_aa: CSAPSLEQFF; cdr3_nt: TGCAGTGCCCCAAGTCTTGAGCAGTTCTTC
j_call: TRBJ2-5; clone_size: -; d_call: TRBD1; v_call: TRBV11-3; cdr3_aa: CASSLGDRVLSETQYF; cdr3_nt: TGTGCCAGCAGCTTAGGAGACAGGGTTCTTTCGGAGACCCAGTACTTC
j_call: TRBJ1-2; clone_size: -; d_call: TRBD1; v_call: TRBV2; cdr3_aa: CAIQRTGGYTF; cdr3_nt: TGTGCCATCCAAAGGACAGGCGGCTACACCTTC
j_call: TRBJ2-7; clone_size: few; d_call: -; v_call: TRBV2; cdr3_aa: CASSWTESSYEQYF; cdr3_nt: TGTGCCAGCAGTTGGACTGAAAGCTCCTACGAGCAGTACTTC
j_call: TRBJ2-1; clone_size: -; d_call: TRBD2; v_call: TRBV12-5; cdr3_aa: CASGFGILAGAPDGQFF; cdr3_nt: TGTGCTAGTGGTTTTGGGATTCTAGCGGGGGCCCCTGATGGGCAGTTCTTC
j_call: TRBJ2-7; clone_size: once; d_call: -; v_call: TRBV4-2; cdr3_aa: CASSPGTPQSYEQYF; cdr3_nt: TGTGCCAGCAGCCCCGGGACACCACAGTCCTACGAGCAGTACTTC
j_call: TRBJ1-6; clone_size: -; d_call: -; v_call: TRBV12-2; cdr3_aa: CASRLVPTGPLNSPLHF; cdr3_nt: TGTGCAAGTCGCTTAGTCCCTACAGGGCCCCTTAATTCACCCCTCCACTTT
j_call: TRBJ1-1; clone_size: -; d_call: -; v_call: TRBV6-2/TRBV6-3; cdr3_aa: CASSYSSGTAFF; cdr3_nt: TGTGCCAGCAGTTACTCCTCAGGGACAGCTTTCTTT
j_call: TRBJ2-7; clone_size: -; d_call: TRBD1; v_call: TRBV29-1; cdr3_aa: CSVADRTYEQYF; cdr3_nt: TGCAGCGTTGCGGACAGGACCTACGAGCAGTACTTC
j_call: TRBJ2-7; clone_size: -; d_call: -; v_call: TRBV2; cdr3_aa: CASSGAGRIYEQYF; cdr3_nt: TGTGCCAGCAGTGGGGCAGGGAGGATATACGAGCAGTACTTC
j_call: TRBJ2-5; clone_size: -; d_call: -; v_call: TRBV7-2; cdr3_aa: CASRRGATETQYF; cdr3_nt: TGTGCCAGCAGAAGGGGCGCGACAGAGACCCAGTACTTC
j_call: TRBJ1-3; clone_size: -; d_call: TRBD1; v_call: TRBV19; cdr3_aa: CASSTSRGRVGF; cdr3_nt: TGTGCCAGTAGTACCAGCAGGGGGCGCGTAGGATTT
j_call: TRBJ1-2; clone_size: -; d_call: TRBD1; v_call: TRBV7-3; cdr3_aa: CASSAPDRNYGYTF; cdr3_nt: TGTGCCAGCAGCGCCCCGGACAGGAACTATGGCTACACCTTC
j_call: TRBJ2-2; clone_size: -; d_call: -; v_call: TRBV24-1; cdr3_aa: CATRGGSQGGELFF; cdr3_nt: TGTGCCACCAGGGGGGGCTCCCAGGGCGGGGAGCTGTTTTTT
j_call: TRBJ1-1; clone_size: -; d_call: -; v_call: TRBV9; cdr3_aa: CASSVAQENTEAFF; cdr3_nt: TGTGCCAGCAGCGTAGCCCAGGAGAACACTGAAGCTTTCTTT
j_call: TRBJ2-3; clone_size: -; d_call: -; v_call: TRBV2; cdr3_aa: CASSAQPGPTDTQYF; cdr3_nt: TGTGCCAGCAGTGCTCAGCCAGGGCCCACAGATACGCAGTATTTT
j_call: TRBJ1-4; clone_size: once; d_call: -; v_call: TRBV27; cdr3_aa: CASSSVRGEKLFF; cdr3_nt: TGTGCCAGCAGTTCCGTTCGAGGGGAGAAACTGTTTTTT
j_call: TRBJ2-1; clone_size: -; d_call: -; v_call: TRBV11-3; cdr3_aa: CASSLRGDRYNEQFF; cdr3_nt: TGTGCCAGCAGCTTAAGGGGGGATCGGTACAATGAGCAGTTCTTC
j_call: TRBJ1-2; clone_size: -; d_call: -; v_call: TRBV5-1; cdr3_aa: CASSEGHDYGYTF; cdr3_nt: TGCGCCAGCAGCGAGGGACATGACTATGGCTACACCTTC
j_call: TRBJ1-1; clone_size: -; d_call: -; v_call: TRBV9; cdr3_aa: CASSVVGASEAFF; cdr3_nt: TGTGCCAGCAGCGTAGTGGGGGCGTCTGAAGCTTTCTTT
j_call: TRBJ2-3; clone_size: -; d_call: -; v_call: TRBV19; cdr3_aa: CASSIMAGQDTQYF; cdr3_nt: TGTGCCAGTAGTATAATGGCGGGGCAAGATACGCAGTATTTT
j_call: TRBJ2-3; clone_size: -; d_call: TRBD1; v_call: TRBV3-1/TRBV3-2; cdr3_aa: CASSQAWTGPCTDTQYF; cdr3_nt: TGTGCCAGCAGCCAAGCCTGGACAGGACCCTGCACAGATACGCAGTATTTT
j_call: TRBJ1-1; clone_size: -; d_call: -; v_call: TRBV27; cdr3_aa: CASCDWRQAFF; cdr3_nt: TGTGCCAGCTGTGATTGGAGACAAGCTTTCTTT
j_call: TRBJ2-3; clone_size: once; d_call: TRBD2; v_call: TRBV18; cdr3_aa: CASSRGIAGVTDTQYF; cdr3_nt: TGTGCCAGCTCACGCGGGATAGCGGGGGTGACAGATACGCAGTATTTT
j_call: TRBJ2-7; clone_size: -; d_call: -; v_call: TRBV13; cdr3_aa: CASSPPGSYEQYF; cdr3_nt: TGTGCCAGCAGCCCTCCCGGCTCCTACGAGCAGTACTTC
j_call: TRBJ1-2; clone_size: -; d_call: -; v_call: TRBV6-2/TRBV6-3; cdr3_aa: CASSYSIYGYTF; cdr3_nt: TGTGCCAGCAGTTACAGTATATATGGCTACACCTTC
j_call: TRBJ2-1; clone_size: -; d_call: -; v_call: TRBV6-1; cdr3_aa: CASSEARNEQFF; cdr3_nt: TGTGCCAGCAGTGAAGCACGGAATGAGCAGTTCTTC
j_call: TRBJ2-3; clone_size: -; d_call: TRBD2; v_call: TRBV5-8; cdr3_aa: CASSFARLAGGSDTQYF; cdr3_nt: TGTGCCAGCAGCTTCGCTCGACTAGCGGGGGGGTCCGATACGCAGTATTTT
j_call: TRBJ1-1; clone_size: -; d_call: TRBD1; v_call: TRBV7-3; cdr3_aa: CASSPPGTGETEAFF; cdr3_nt: TGTGCCAGCAGCCCCCCCGGGACAGGGGAAACTGAAGCTTTCTTT
j_call: TRBJ1-5; clone_size: -; d_call: -; v_call: TRBV25-1; cdr3_aa: CASRQSNSNQPQHF; cdr3_nt: TGTGCCAGCAGGCAGTCGAATAGCAATCAGCCCCAGCATTTT
j_call: TRBJ2-3; clone_size: -; d_call: TRBD2; v_call: TRBV19; cdr3_aa: CASTPRGGEDTQYF; cdr3_nt: TGTGCCAGTACCCCCCGGGGGGGTGAAGATACGCAGTATTTT